These 22 T cell receptor beta chains were sequenced from one sample in a study of blood T cell repertoires in COVID-19. Method: immunoSEQ multiplex PCR; TCRdb's copy keeps in-frame clones and lacks some. The sample carries 200,000 to 250,000 clones, over 70% recorded once. The source material was peripheral blood. These receptors all stem from a woman between 65 and 79 years old with acute or convalescent COVID-19.

The chain combines TRBV5-1 with TRBJ1-1; the match to TRBD1 covers 9 bases. Looked up from germline, CDR1 is SGHRS and CDR2 is YFSETQ. CDR3 length equals 15 residues. The V gene end was trimmed by 4 bases and the J gene end by 1 base; junction bases not matched to a gene: 5. This CDR3 reads CASSVQGAPNTEAFF. CDR3 nucleotides: TGCGCCAGCAGCGTACAGGGGGCACCGAACACTGAAGCTTTCTTT.

This clone is a singleton in its sample. The chain combines TRBV3-1 (or the pseudogene TRBV3-2) with TRBJ2-7; 15 nucleotides align to TRBD2. This CDR3 has 15 residues. Per the germline V gene, CDR1 is LGHDT and CDR2 is YNNKEL (reference sequence). The V gene end was trimmed by 4 bases and the J gene end by 4 bases; junction bases not matched to a gene: 2. CDR3 region: CASSPGLAGGYEQYF. In DNA, the CDR3 is TGTGCCAGCAGCCCGGGACTAGCGGGGGGATACGAGCAGTACTTC.

About this clone itself: This CDR3 is also generated by other DNA sequences in the sample. The V and J genes are TRBV12-3 or TRBV12-4 and TRBJ2-2; maybe TRBD1 (6 bases). The V end was cut by 2 bases, the J end by 6 bases, with 7 bases between. The CDR3 has 13 amino acids. The DNA for the CDR3 is TGTGCCAGCAGTTTAAGGGGGTCCGGGGAGCTGTTTTTT. Its protein is CASSLRGSGELFF.

The chain has TRBV6-5 and TRBJ2-5; D ambiguous. V gave up 6 bases and J gave up 4 bases, with 12 bases separating them. Germline lookup yields CDR1 MNHEY and CDR2 SVGAGI. The CDR3 loop spans 13 amino acids. The CDR3 loop reads CASRNTILETQYF. CDR3 nucleotides: TGTGCCAGCAGAAACACCATTTTAGAGACCCAGTACTTC.

This rearrangement joins TRBV3-1 (or the pseudogene TRBV3-2) to TRBJ2-5; 12 nucleotides line up with TRBD2. Germline V CDR1 and CDR2: LGHDT, YNNKEL (reference sequence). J lost 1 base, V lost 6 bases, and 6 bases had no gene match. The CDR3 sequence is 16 residues long. Here the CDR3 DNA reads TGTGCCAGCAGACCCACTAGCGGGGGGTCCCAAGAGACCCAGTACTTC. Protein product: CASRPTSGGSQETQYF.

In this sample, this clone turned up once. V and J are TRBV28 and TRBJ1-6; D remains unclear. CDR3 size: 14 residues. The V gene lost 2 bases and the J gene lost 7 bases, with 9 bases spanning the gap. Germline V gives CDR1 MDHEN, CDR2 SYDVKM. CDR3 sequence reads: CASSLRYWNSPLHF. The CDR3 nucleotides are TGTGCCAGCAGTTTACGCTACTGGAATTCACCCCTCCACTTT.

The J gene is TRBJ2-2, the V gene TRBV19, with TRBD1 matching over 9 bases. This CDR3 has 17 residues. V gave up 5 bases and J gave up 2 bases; unmatched junction bases: 9. Germline CDR1 and CDR2: LNHDA and SQIVND (reference sequence). Here the CDR3 reads CASSLAGQGTNTGELFF. DNA of the CDR3: TGTGCCAGTAGTCTCGCCGGACAGGGGACCAACACCGGGGAGCTGTTTTTT.

The V and J genes are TRBV2 and TRBJ2-3, with D maybe TRBD2 (6 bases). The CDR3 contains 13 residues. V lost 5 bases and J lost 5, with 11 bases in between. Germline CDR1 is SNHLY and CDR2 is FYNNEI. CDR3 DNA: TGTGCCAGCAGTCGACTAGTGGGAGATACGCAGTATTTT. It specifies CASSRLVGDTQYF.

The chain recombines TRBV30 with TRBJ1-6, with 7 nucleotides matching TRBD1. Germline CDR1 GTSNPN, CDR2 SVGIG (reference sequence). Unmatched junction bases numbered 7, after V lost 5 bases and J lost 3 bases. The CDR3 covers 15 residues. DNA of the CDR3: TGTGCCTGGGCACGTGGGACAGTCTATAATTCACCCCTCCACTTT. Encoded protein: CAWARGTVYNSPLHF.

In its sample, this clone was seen once. The chain recombines TRBV24-1 with TRBJ1-2, with D hard to call. With 1 base removed from V and 8 bases from J, the gap between germline ends came to 4 bases. This CDR3 region has 11 residues. Germline CDR1 reads KGHDR; CDR2 reads SFDVKD. The CDR3 DNA reads TGTGCCACCAGTGATTTACAGGGCTACACCTTC. Residues: CATSDLQGYTF.

The chain is built from TRBV6-6 and TRBJ1-2, with 7 bases that match TRBD1. The CDR3 length is 17 residues. Germline V gene data show CDR1 as MNHNY and CDR2 as SVGAGI (reference sequence). Trimming cost V 5 bases and J 8 bases; bases outside gene matches: 20. CDR3 sequence (DNA): TGTGCCAGCAGTCTAGAGGAAGGGACAGCGTTTGTCGCGGGCTACACCTTC. This gives the protein CASSLEEGTAFVAGYTF.

This clone was seen a few times. In nucleotides, the CDR3 is TGTGCCAGCAGCTTAGCTCTTACAGGGAATGAAAAACTGTTTTTT. Its protein product is CASSLALTGNEKLFF. The chain recombines TRBV7-6 with TRBJ1-4; the D gene is possibly TRBD1 (6 bases). Per germline, CDR1 SGHVS and CDR2 FNYEAQ. Trimming pared 0 bases from V and 5 bases from J, leaving 10 bases between. The CDR3 contains 15 residues.

This chain uses TRBV3-1 (or the pseudogene TRBV3-2) with TRBJ2-7; 8 bases are shared with TRBD1. The CDR3 sequence is 14 residues long. Germline values: CDR1 LGHDT, CDR2 YNNKEL (reference sequence). J gave up 5 bases and V 4 bases, and 7 bases lay outside the gene matches. The CDR3 sequence is CASSPGTGNHEQYV. The CDR3, as DNA: TGTGCCAGCAGCCCCGGGACAGGTAACCACGAGCAGTACGTC.

The chain employs TRBV6-6 and TRBJ2-1; 10 bases are shared with TRBD2. The V gene end was trimmed by 4 bases and the J gene end by 6 bases; junction bases not matched to a gene: 3. This CDR3 spans 14 amino acids. Germline CDR1 reads MNHNY; CDR2 reads SVGAGI (reference sequence). The CDR3 region has the DNA TGTGCCAGCAGTTCTACTAGCGGGGTCAATGAGCAGTTCTTC. Translated: CASSSTSGVNEQFF.

This clone appeared a few times. This chain connects TRBV10-2 to TRBJ1-5; 7 nucleotides match TRBD1. V shed 2 bases, J shed 6 bases, and the junction held 1 base outside the gene matches. CDR1 and CDR2 from the germline V gene are WSHSY and SAAADI. CDR3 length: 13 amino acids. Here the CDR3 reads CASSEQGGQPQHF. CDR3 coding DNA: TGCGCCAGCAGTGAGCAGGGGGGTCAGCCCCAGCATTTT.

V and J are TRBV5-5 and TRBJ2-3; TRBD2 is a possible D gene (6 bases). The CDR3 is 13 amino acids. Trimming took off 5 bases at V and 1 base at J, with 8 bases between the two ends. Germline assignment: CDR1 SGHKS and CDR2 YYEKEE (reference sequence). CDR3 residues: CASSSGGTDTQYF. The CDR3 nucleotides are TGTGCCAGCAGTTCGGGGGGCACAGATACGCAGTATTTT.

This clone has more than one count but fewer than ten. This chain uses TRBV5-1 with TRBJ1-2; D call uncertain. Germline-derived CDR1 and CDR2 are SGHRS and YFSETQ. The CDR3 is made up of 14 amino acids. V shed 0 bases and J shed 2 bases, with 8 bases lying between them. CDR3 DNA: TGCGCCAGCAGCTTGGAGAGGGCCAACTATGGCTACACCTTC. The encoded protein is CASSLERANYGYTF.

Comments on this clone: Different DNA sequences within this sample yield the same CDR3. The chain has TRBV3-1 (or the pseudogene TRBV3-2) and TRBJ2-3; D may be TRBD2 (5 bases). The CDR3 is 13 residues long. The V gene's germline CDR1 is LGHDT and CDR2 YNNKEL (reference sequence). V was cut by 6 bases and J by 6 bases, with 13 bases left in between. The CDR3 DNA follows: TGTGCCAGCAGTCCAGCGGTGAGGGATACGCAGTATTTT. Its protein product is CASSPAVRDTQYF.

V usage is TRBV7-3 and J usage is TRBJ2-1; TRBD2 is a possible D gene (5 bases). Deletions cut 6 bases from V and 0 bases from J, with 9 bases between. Germline CDR1 reads SGHTA; CDR2 reads FQGTGA. The CDR3 has 14 amino acids. The CDR3 nucleotides read TGTGCCAGCAGGCCGGGGAGCTCCTACAATGAGCAGTTCTTC. It translates to CASRPGSSYNEQFF.

V gene TRBV30 combines with J gene TRBJ1-3, with TRBD1 matching over 8 bases. CDR1 and CDR2 from the germline V gene are GTSNPN and SVGIG (reference sequence). The CDR3 runs 16 residues. V lost 3 bases, J lost 2 bases, and 9 bases stayed unmatched. The CDR3 protein is CAWSPSRRGPGNTIYF. The CDR3 DNA reads as TGTGCCTGGAGCCCAAGTCGCAGGGGGCCTGGAAACACCATATATTTT.

The chain links TRBV4-3 to TRBJ2-3, with 12 bases fitting TRBD2. V trimming: 3 bases; J trimming: 1 base; junction bases outside the gene matches: 2. There are 16 residues in the CDR3. Germline CDR1 and CDR2: LGHNA and YSLEER. Written as DNA, the CDR3 is TGCGCCAGCAGCCACCGACTAGCGGGGGGCACAGATACGCAGTATTTT. Translated, it gives CASSHRLAGGTDTQYF.

In its sample, this clone was seen a few times. This sequence joins TRBV3-1 (or the pseudogene TRBV3-2) and TRBJ2-2, with TRBD2 matching over 7 bases. The V and J ends lost 0 bases and 0 bases, in that order; junction bases with no gene match: 7. This CDR3 has 18 residues. Per germline, CDR1 LGHDT and CDR2 YNNKEL (reference sequence). The CDR3 nucleotides read TGTGCCAGCAGCCAAGAATCTAACGGGGGGACGAACACCGGGGAGCTGTTTTTT. It translates to CASSQESNGGTNTGELFF.